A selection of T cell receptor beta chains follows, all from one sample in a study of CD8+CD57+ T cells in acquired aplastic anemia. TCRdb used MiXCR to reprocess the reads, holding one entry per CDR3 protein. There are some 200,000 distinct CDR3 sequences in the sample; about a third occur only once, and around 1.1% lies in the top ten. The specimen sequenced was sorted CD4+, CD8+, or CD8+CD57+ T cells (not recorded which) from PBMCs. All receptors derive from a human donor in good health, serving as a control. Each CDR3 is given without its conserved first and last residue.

CDR3 protein: ATSSANYGYT
V gene: TRBV15

CDR3 protein: ASTPGLNSGNTIH
V gene: TRBV5-1

CDR3 protein: SASQWTSSLAEQY
V gene: TRBV20-1

CDR3 protein: ASSYYEPGYSSYNEQF
V gene: TRBV6-7

CDR3 protein: SARDRTSETQY
V gene: TRBV20-1

CDR3 protein: ASSTLGQLSGANVLT
V gene: TRBV19

CDR3 protein: ASSMDGLGNTEAF
V gene: TRBV19

CDR3 protein: ASSLPTENYGYT
V gene: TRBV7-9

CDR3 protein: ASSLEGLAGTTQY
V gene: TRBV7-9

CDR3 protein: ASSLGGGELFFGSGTQH
V gene: TRBV5-1

CDR3 protein: ASSEFKADGYT
V gene: TRBV25-1

CDR3 protein: ASSFGGQGNYGYT
V gene: TRBV11-1

CDR3 protein: ASSQVATSGGITDTQY
V gene: TRBV3-1

CDR3 protein: ATSDPGTADEQY
V gene: TRBV24-1

CDR3 protein: ASSPGAYNEQY
V gene: TRBV10-1

CDR3 protein: ASSLNPGQGQETQY
V gene: TRBV5-1

CDR3 protein: ASSRPHQGLYTGELF
V gene: TRBV14

CDR3 protein: ASSEGTSGSWRETQY
V gene: TRBV2

CDR3 protein: SVEDIGTSGGRYNEQF
V gene: TRBV29-1

CDR3 protein: ASSFYDRANYGYT
V gene: TRBV5-1

CDR3 protein: ASSVGNGVEAQY
V gene: TRBV9

CDR3 protein: ASSSPTNQETQY
V gene: TRBV5-4

CDR3 protein: ASSSASGGTDTQY
V gene: TRBV5-1

CDR3 protein: ASSRAGHRRDTEAF
V gene: TRBV25-1

CDR3 protein: ASSLAQGQETQY
V gene: TRBV12-3/TRBV12-4

CDR3 protein: ASSAGPSYEQY
V gene: TRBV9

CDR3 protein: ASSDQYGELF
V gene: TRBV2

CDR3 protein: ASSPWTSGTDTQY
V gene: TRBV25-1

CDR3 protein: SARKIAASADTQY
V gene: TRBV20-1

CDR3 protein: AASRSFQGPEAQY
V gene: TRBV15

CDR3 protein: ASQRDRAVSEQF
V gene: TRBV5-1

CDR3 protein: ASSPDGIYGYT
V gene: TRBV6-6

CDR3 protein: ASRLGGVVYGYT
V gene: TRBV6-1

CDR3 protein: ASSLLGPTGSNTEAF
V gene: TRBV5-1

CDR3 protein: SASRAGRQETQY
V gene: TRBV20-1

CDR3 protein: ASREDSPGPLH
V gene: TRBV2

CDR3 protein: SARGQGAYEAF
V gene: TRBV20-1

CDR3 protein: ASSALQGGYNEQF
V gene: TRBV2

CDR3 protein: SANRADTDTQY
V gene: TRBV29-1

CDR3 protein: ASSFGGVGTEAF
V gene: TRBV7-9

CDR3 protein: ASSYQWGETQY
V gene: TRBV6-5

CDR3 protein: ASSRGQGFTEAF
V gene: TRBV19

CDR3 protein: ASSLESPSSSGANVLT
V gene: TRBV5-1

CDR3 protein: ASSPDSGGDCGYT
V gene: TRBV4-2

CDR3 protein: ASSEFMLDRGTSGEAF
V gene: TRBV25-1

CDR3 protein: ASSPLFSSGGTDTQY
V gene: TRBV5-1

CDR3 protein: ASSWQGTSGFYEQY
V gene: TRBV11-2

CDR3 protein: ASRRTVAETQY
V gene: TRBV2

CDR3 protein: ASSQQPPGEQY
V gene: TRBV3-1

CDR3 protein: SAWGDEQF
V gene: TRBV20-1

CDR3 protein: ASSLDWSPLNEQF
V gene: TRBV5-4

CDR3 protein: ASSVTGGGTEAF
V gene: TRBV7-3

CDR3 protein: ATSRDRRIDAKNIQY
V gene: TRBV15

CDR3 protein: ASSKQGWDEQY
V gene: TRBV5-1

CDR3 protein: ASSLGRGTREETQY
V gene: TRBV5-1